This TCR beta chain was captured by sequencing in a study of untreated major depressive disorder listed by TCRdb under 2018. In the study overall: In this cross-sectional case-control comparison, antidepressant-free major depressive disorder patients and individually matched non-depressed controls were compared on T cell phenotype and TCR repertoire. The sequencing was a follow-up to the differences in Vbeta 5.1, Vbeta 11 and Vbeta 22 usage that flow cytometry had picked up across the whole cohort. The paper's findings and limits, for the study overall: Strict matching and exclusion criteria produced a comparatively small study sample, limiting generalizability of findings. For the sequencing comparisons, planned one-tailed tests were run on just three Vbeta families that had been chosen in advance. In the sequencing data, TRBV25-01 and TRBV02-01 usage matched the flow-cytometry pattern but was not statistically significant. The top five TRBV05-01 clones in every sequenced subject were all private clones. Higher TRBV05-01 (Vbeta 5.1) usage among CD4+ T cells of depressed patients compared with controls was confirmed by sequencing, with p = 0.040 in a one-tailed test.

The Qiagen DNeasy Blood and Tissue Kit was used to extract total genomic DNA from the purified CD4+ T cells. Amplification and sequencing of the TCRbeta CDR3 region, as defined according to IMGT, were carried out with immunoSEQ immunosequencing protocols. The authors' pipeline ran thus. Raw sequence data were preprocessed by the immunoSEQ service for PCR and sequencing error correction. After being loaded into the immunoSEQ Analyzer, the data underwent further analysis with VDJtools v1.0.7. Patient-control differences were tested with the paired Wilcoxon signed-rank test. The table comes from immuneACCESS by way of TCRdb, which keeps in-frame sequences with V and J called. Part of the clones is missing from these tables; in studies checked, under half for an unresolved V gene and the rest for unknown reasons. D and trimming come from the DNA, and the V and J calls and clone size come from that table. For this sample the table gives about 21,000 clones, of which 80% to 95% were detected only once. The leading ten clones occupy 0.31% of the sample.

Concerning this clone: Its antigen is not yet known. Within one base of it there is no much larger clone, and no base qualities were kept.

Every depressed patient was matched in pairs with a non-depressed control on sex, age, current smoking status and body mass index. European descent was reported for all participants. Controls had no mood disorder either currently or in their lifetime and had a Quick Inventory of Depressive Symptoms-Self Report score of 5 or lower. Participants were excluded if they had major medical conditions, Axis I/II comorbidities, regular medication or illicit drug use, or weekly alcohol intake above 100 g. Around 27 ml of peripheral blood was drawn into EDTA tubes from each participant. Magnetic negative selection with the BD IMag Human CD4 T Lymphocyte Enrichment Set was used to purify CD4+ T cells from thawed PBMCs. A purity of 90% to 95% was typically achieved with the CD4+ enrichment method, as confirmed by flow cytometry. A subgroup of 5 or 6 case-control pairs, selected blind to chemokine receptor expression and flow-cytometric repertoire skewing results, was subjected to TCRbeta sequencing. Every blood sample was taken in the morning at 8:00 a.m., and Ficoll-Hypaque gradient centrifugation was used to isolate PBMCs. Until being assayed, PBMCs were kept in liquid nitrogen after cryopreservation by gradual cooling to -80 degrees C.

In the germline V gene (reference sequence), CDR1 corresponds to LNHDA and CDR2 to SQIVND. The CDR3, cysteine through phenylalanine, is 15 amino acids long. Of the read, only the CDR3 DNA is kept; its 45 bases are in frame from base 1. Trimming takes 9 bases from V and 1 base from J, and the germline ends sit 15 bases apart. The receptor's source is a man aged 25 to 45 in good health. The sequence links TRBV19 to TRBJ2-2, with a tentative D gene TRBD1 over 6 matching bases. Specimen: CD4+ T cells from PBMCs. For the CDR3, the sequence is CASSRSDRNTGELFF. The DNA sequence reads TGTGCCAGCAGTCGCTCGGACAGGAACACCGGGGAGCTGTTTTTT.